A single sample is the source of the 21 T cell receptor beta chains below, sequenced in a study of PD-L1 blockade in urothelial cancer. Measured with immunoSEQ multiplex PCR; TCRdb has only the in-frame clones, and not every one. Altogether 70,000 to 75,000 clones are present, roughly nine tenths being singletons, with the ten largest covering roughly 3.4%. The specimen was PBMCs, collected around atezolizumab (anti-PD-L1) treatment. The receptors derive from a man aged 55-75 years with urothelial cancer.

J is TRBJ2-3 and V is TRBV6-1; 10 positions agree with TRBD2. CDR3 length: 16 amino acids. The germline CDR1 and CDR2 sequences are MNHNS and SASEGT. Trimming cost V 2 bases and J 2 bases; bases outside gene matches: 4. The chain's CDR3 is CASSEPLAGHTDTQYF. The CDR3 region has the DNA TGTGCCAGCAGTGAACCACTAGCGGGGCACACAGATACGCAGTATTTT.

This chain connects TRBV5-5 to TRBJ1-3, with 7 bases identical to TRBD1. Losses at the gene ends were 0 bases for V and 0 bases for J; bases not matched to a gene: 9. CDR1 is SGHKS, CDR2 YYEKEE, per germline (reference sequence). This CDR3 is 18 amino acids long. The CDR3 sequence is CASSLEGGRTFSGNTIYF. The CDR3 bases are TGTGCCAGCAGCTTGGAAGGGGGCAGGACCTTCTCTGGAAACACCATATATTTT.

The V gene is TRBV11-2, the J gene TRBJ2-7, with D perhaps matching TRBD2 (6 bases). Looked up from germline, CDR1 is SGHAT and CDR2 is FQNNGV. The V and J ends lost 1 base and 1 base respectively, with 11 bases between them. The CDR3 is 15 residues long. CDR3 protein: CASSLAGAGSYEQYF. The CDR3 DNA is TGTGCCAGCAGCTTAGCTGGCGCGGGGTCCTACGAGCAGTACTTC.

The chain joins TRBV28 to TRBJ2-7; no reliable D call. CDR3 length: 14 residues. CDR1 is MDHEN, CDR2 SYDVKM, per germline. Deletions cut 7 bases from V and 9 bases from J, with 22 bases between. The CDR3 spells CASTPAVKKSRQYF. CDR3 sequence (DNA): TGTGCCAGCACTCCCGCGGTTAAAAAATCAAGGCAGTACTTC. The variable domain in full, with the rest retrieved from reference TRBV28 and TRBJ2-7, is DVKVTQSSRYLVKRTGEKVFLECVQDMDHENMFWYRQDPGLGLRLIYFSYDVKMKEKGDIPEGYSVSREKKERFSLILESASTNQTSMYLCASTPAVKKSRQYFGPGTRLTVT.

This clone appeared once. V and J are TRBV10-3 and TRBJ1-5; D ambiguous. This CDR3 has 15 residues. V was cut by 4 bases and J by 0 bases, with 10 bases left in between. Germline V gene data show CDR1 as ENHRY and CDR2 as SYGVKD. The CDR3 DNA reads as TGTGCCATCAGTGGGGGAGCCGATAGCAATCAGCCCCAGCATTTT. Encoded protein: CAISGGADSNQPQHF.

This clone was recorded only once. This chain joins TRBV19 and TRBJ2-6; 7 bases map to TRBD1. There are 19 residues in the CDR3. Germline CDR1 is LNHDA and CDR2 is SQIVND (reference sequence). V gave up 9 bases and J gave up 0 bases; unmatched junction bases: 17. CDR3: CAREGTVELTYSGANVLTF. CDR3 nucleotide sequence: TGTGCCAGGGAAGGGACAGTAGAATTAACTTACTCTGGGGCCAACGTCCTGACTTTC.

The chain uses TRBV4-3 and TRBJ2-5; 7 bases fit TRBD1. The CDR3 is 15 amino acids. CDR1 LGHNA and CDR2 YSLEER come from the germline V gene. V dropped 1 base and J dropped 5; count of bases not matched to a gene: 7. CDR3 sequence: CASSQGDRARETQYF. In DNA, the CDR3 is TGCGCCAGCAGCCAAGGCGACAGGGCGAGGGAGACCCAGTACTTC.

V gene TRBV5-1 combines with J gene TRBJ2-3; 10 positions agree with TRBD1. The CDR3 has 15 residues. Trimming cost V 4 bases and J 3 bases; bases outside gene matches: 5. Germline V gene sequence: CDR1 SGHRS, CDR2 YFSETQ. The CDR3 reads CASSSGQGVTDTQYF. The CDR3 region has the DNA TGCGCCAGCAGCAGCGGACAGGGGGTAACAGATACGCAGTATTTT. Combining the CDR3 with reference TRBV5-1 and TRBJ2-3 gives the whole variable domain KAGVTQTPRYLIKTRGQQVTLSCSPISGHRSVSWYQQTPGQGLQFLFEYFSETQRNKGNFPGRFSGRQFSNSRSEMNVSTLELGDSALYLCASSSGQGVTDTQYFGPGTRLTVL.

The chain has TRBV5-1 and TRBJ2-1; TRBD2 matches at 8 bases. The CDR3 consists of 15 residues. The trim removed 2 bases at V and 3 bases at J, leaving 4 bases unmatched. Germline assignment: CDR1 SGHRS and CDR2 YFSETQ. CDR3 in amino acids: CASSLAGVSYNEQFF. The CDR3 DNA follows: TGCGCCAGCAGCTTAGCGGGAGTTAGCTACAATGAGCAGTTCTTC.

V is TRBV7-2 and J is TRBJ2-6, with a possible D match to TRBD1 (6 bases). Germline values: CDR1 SGHTA, CDR2 FQGNSA. The CDR3 runs 15 residues. V was pared by 5 bases and J by 2 bases, with 10 bases between. The CDR3 loop is CASSAQGAGANVLTF. The CDR3 bases are TGTGCCAGCAGCGCACAGGGTGCTGGGGCCAACGTCCTGACTTTC.

V usage is TRBV5-4 and J usage is TRBJ1-2, with D perhaps matching TRBD1 (6 bases). The CDR3 runs 14 residues. V dropped 0 bases and J dropped 4 bases, with 10 bases sitting between them. Germline V gene sequence: CDR1 SGHNT, CDR2 YYREEE (reference sequence). CDR3 protein: CASSLGQALYGYTF. CDR3 nucleotide sequence: TGTGCCAGCAGCTTGGGACAGGCCCTCTATGGCTACACCTTC.

CDR3 in DNA: TGCGCCAGCAGACCAAAGGACTTGGGGGGGTATACGCAGTATTTT. Encoded protein: CASRPKDLGGYTQYF. The chain is built from TRBV5-1 and TRBJ2-3, with 7 bases identical to TRBD2. The ends lost 5 bases at V and 7 bases at J; junction bases unmatched: 13. In germline, CDR1 is SGHRS, CDR2 YFSETQ. The CDR3 contains 15 residues.

The CDR3 coding sequence is TGCGCCAGCATTCTGGACAGGGGTCATGAGCAGTTCTTC. As protein: CASILDRGHEQFF. The chain uses TRBV10-2 and TRBJ2-1; 9 nucleotides agree with TRBD1. The CDR3 covers 13 residues. Germline V gene lookup returns CDR1 WSHSY and CDR2 SAAADI. Trimming cost V 7 bases and J 8 bases; bases outside gene matches: 6.

This rearrangement joins TRBV30 to TRBJ2-5; TRBD1 is a possible D gene (6 bases). The DNA end is a closer match to TRBJ2-7, so the J assignment may be wrong. The germline V gene encodes CDR1 GTSNPN and CDR2 SVGIG (reference sequence). The CDR3 is made up of 13 amino acids. This CDR3 is CAHTGLGPYEQYF. The CDR3 region has the DNA TGTGCCCATACAGGGTTGGGCCCCTACGAGCAGTACTTC.

The chain couples TRBV7-9 to TRBJ2-3; possible D gene TRBD2, 5 bases. Trimming cost V 5 bases and J 4 bases, with 10 bases left between them. CDR1 and CDR2 (germline): SEHNR, FQNEAQ (reference sequence). This CDR3 comprises 13 residues. CDR3 in amino acids: CASSDGAADTQYF. The CDR3 DNA reads TGTGCCAGCAGCGACGGAGCGGCAGATACGCAGTATTTT. The variable domain in full, with the rest retrieved from reference TRBV7-9 and TRBJ2-3, is DTGVSQNPRHKITKRGQNVTFRCDPISEHNRLYWYRQTLGQGPEFLTYFQNEAQLEKSRLLSDRFSAERPKGSFSTLEIQRTEQGDSAMYLCASSDGAADTQYFGPGTRLTVL.

The gene calls are TRBV19 and TRBJ2-1, with TRBD1 matching 9 bases. Trimming cost V 6 bases and J 7 bases; bases outside gene matches: 10. This CDR3 contains 15 residues. Germline loops: CDR1 LNHDA, CDR2 SQIVND (reference sequence). CDR3 loop: CASRDRQGVVNEQFF. CDR3 DNA sequence: TGTGCCAGTAGAGATCGACAGGGGGTTGTGAATGAGCAGTTCTTC.

The V and J genes are TRBV11-2 and TRBJ2-7, with TRBD2 as a possible D gene (6 bases). The CDR3 contains 15 residues. Germline CDR1 and CDR2: SGHAT and FQNNGV. With 5 bases removed from V and 3 bases from J, the gap between germline ends came to 17 bases. DNA for the CDR3: TGTGCCAGCAGCCCCCTCGTCGGAGGGAACTACGAGCAGTACTTC. Protein product: CASSPLVGGNYEQYF.

Worth noting for this clone: The sample holds other DNA sequences that translate to the same CDR3. The genes are TRBV5-1 and TRBJ2-7; 11 nucleotides agree with TRBD1. The V gene end was trimmed by 4 bases and the J gene end by 3 bases; junction bases not matched to a gene: 9. The CDR3 spans 16 residues. CDR1 and CDR2 from the germline V gene are SGHRS and YFSETQ. In DNA, the CDR3 is TGCGCCAGCAGCACATCCGGGACAGGGGGATTCTACGAGCAGTACTTC. Amino acid sequence: CASSTSGTGGFYEQYF.

The chain recombines TRBV5-8 with TRBJ1-5; 7 positions match TRBD1. Germline CDR1 is SGHTS and CDR2 is YDEGEE. This CDR3 comprises 14 residues. V dropped 4 bases and J dropped 4; count of bases not matched to a gene: 5. The chain's CDR3 is CASSHFRGNQPQHF. The CDR3 DNA sequence: TGTGCCAGCAGCCACTTCAGGGGGAATCAGCCCCAGCATTTT.

The chain links TRBV7-3 to TRBJ2-1, with 9 bases lining up with TRBD2. The CDR3 runs 15 residues. Germline V gene sequence: CDR1 SGHTA, CDR2 FQGTGA. The V and J ends lost 4 bases and 4 bases, in that order; junction bases with no gene match: 5. DNA for the CDR3: TGTGCCAGCAGCTCCACTAGCGGGCGTTACAATGAGCAGTTCTTC. Its translation is CASSSTSGRYNEQFF.

This chain joins TRBV6-6 and TRBJ1-2, with 9 bases that match TRBD1. Germline CDR1 is MNHNY and CDR2 is SVGAGI (reference sequence). Germline trimming cut 8 bases from V and 4 bases from J; bases unmatched to any gene: 5. The CDR3 is 13 amino acids. The CDR3 nucleotides read TGTGCCAGCTGGAAGACAGGGGGCTATGGCTACACCTTC. It translates to CASWKTGGYGYTF.